This T cell receptor (beta chain) emerged from a study of CD8 T cells in Susac syndrome. Study results and caveats: Acknowledgment was made by the study that its TCR sequencing and HLA analysis involved a relatively small number of individuals.

Germline assignment: CDR1 SGHTA and CDR2 FQGNSA. V shed 0 bases and J shed 1 base, with 9 bases lying between them. The CDR3 extends over 15 amino acids. Isolation of CD8+ and CD4+ T cells was performed negatively, whereas enrichment of TEMRA cells was done by FACS. This clonotype was found a few times. Its antigen is unidentified. Reverse transcription used about 0.5 to 1 ug RNA and random hexamers. An immunoSEQ multiplex PCR generated amplified TCR beta CDR3 products spanning 54 Vbeta and 13 Jbeta. TCRdb redid the calling of the immunoSEQ multiplex PCR reads with MiXCR, one entry per CDR3 protein. Altogether a few hundred thousand distinct CDR3 sequences are present, 85% to 95% being singletons, with the ten largest covering 0.06% to 0.08%.

The genes are TRBV7-2 and TRBJ1-1; D is uncertain. What was sequenced was CD4+ T cells from PBMCs. This receptor was obtained from a human donor with multiple sclerosis. The DNA of the CDR3 is TGTGCCAGCAGCTTAGCCCTGACGGGGAACACTGAAGCTTTCTTT. It codes for CASSLALTGNTEAFF. The full variable domain, its missing parts supplied by reference TRBV7-2 and TRBJ1-1, is GAGVSQSPSNKVTEKGKDVELRCDPISGHTALYWYRQSLGQGLEFLIYFQGNSAPDKSGLPSDRFSAERTGGSVSTLTIQRTQQEDSAVYLCASSLALTGNTEAFFGQGTRLTVV.